Below, 2 T cell receptor beta chains from the same sample are listed, as sequenced in a study of Tregs in tolerant kidney transplant recipients. The data were produced by immunoSEQ multiplex PCR, yet TCRdb's version contains in-frame clones alone and is incomplete. The sample has roughly 250,000 clones; about 80% are singletons. Specimen: CD4+ T cells from blood. The receptors here all came from a human donor in good health.

With regard to this clone: One end of the junction is discordant with germline, which a read error may explain. V and J are TRBV5-6 and TRBJ2-6, with 8 nucleotides matching TRBD2. CDR1 and CDR2 (germline): SGHDT, YYEEEE. The CDR3 has 11 residues. CDR3 sequence (DNA): TGTGCCAGCAGCCGGGGGGGTATGGCTGCTTTC. Translated, it gives CASSRGGMAAF.

This clone appeared a few times. The chain links TRBV5-1 to TRBJ2-7; D gene uncertain. CDR3 size: 15 residues. Trimming left V 2 bases short and J 0 bases short, with 12 bases between. Germline V gene data show CDR1 as SGHRS and CDR2 as YFSETQ. The CDR3 region is CASSLLSSSSYEQYF. CDR3 bases: TGCGCCAGCAGCTTACTTTCATCGAGCTCCTACGAGCAGTACTTC. Supplemented by reference TRBV5-1 and TRBJ2-7, the full variable domain reads KAGVTQTPRYLIKTRGQQVTLSCSPISGHRSVSWYQQTPGQGLQFLFEYFSETQRNKGNFPGRFSGRQFSNSRSEMNVSTLELGDSALYLCASSLLSSSSYEQYFGPGTRLTVT.